This T cell receptor (beta chain) was captured in a study of blood T cell repertoires in COVID-19. TCRdb keeps only in-frame clones here, not all; method: immunoSEQ multiplex PCR. The sample has about 250,000 clones; over 75% are singletons. This clone has a handful of counts. V was cut by 0 bases and J by 2 bases, with 9 bases left in between. The germline V gene has CDR1 SGHRS and CDR2 YFSETQ. The CDR3 loop spans 15 amino acids. V is TRBV5-1 and J is TRBJ1-3; unclear D gene. Sample: peripheral blood. This clonotype originated in a man aged 45-60 years with COVID-19, enrolled during active disease. The CDR3 DNA reads TGCGCCAGCAGCTTGGACAGACCTACTGGAAACACCATATATTTT. This sequence encodes CASSLDRPTGNTIYF.